The sequence of this TCR beta chain was determined in a study of tumor-infiltrating lymphocytes in primary liver carcinoma. Total RNA and DNA came together from around 18-30 mg of bulk tissue without cell sorting. Over 80% of the cells were viable tumor cells in every tumor sample. Comments on this clonotype: Mismatch with germline at one junction end may stem from a read error.

CDR1 SGHNT and CDR2 YENEEA come from the germline V gene. The CDR3 contains 15 residues. Constant-region priming of approximately 500 ng total RNA yielded TCR beta cDNA. Library construction for TCR beta comprised three nested multiplex PCR rounds performed with slightly modified ARM-PCR. Amplification in the first two PCR rounds was performed using TRBV1-TRBV30 forward primers and a C-beta reverse primer for around 9 cycles each. TCRdb fed the multiplex PCR reads into MiXCR, producing one record per CDR3 protein. The table lists more than 95,000 distinct CDR3 sequences, 60% to 75% of them singletons.

This TCR derives from a woman aged 55-69 years with primary liver carcinoma and hepatitis B virus infection. The sequencing sample was made of liver tumor tissue from sampling region 3. As for subset: tumor region T3, left-lateral pole. The chain employs TRBV11-3 and TRBJ2-7; 7 bases are a match to TRBD1. The CDR3 nucleotides are TGTGCCAGCAGCCCAGGGACAGAGGGCAACTACGATCAGTACTTC. Translation gives CASSPGTEGNYDQYF.